A single T cell receptor (beta chain) is shown here with its context. This clone appeared a few times. The target of this receptor is not known. No much larger clonotype is one base removed from it; base qualities were not supplied. These data belong to a study of beta chain features in type 1 diabetes (dated by TCRdb to the late 2010s). Regarding the research as a whole: Mean age, gender distribution, total cell number and subset yield were not different between patients and healthy donors. Across all samples, some 99 million sorted cells were examined, and cell number per subset correlated strongly with RNA yield. In the study, TCRB repertoires of sorted circulating CD4+ T cell subsets from recently diagnosed type 1 diabetes patients were compared with those of matched healthy donors. Naive and central memory subsets were obtained from all 30 or so donors, but regulatory and stem cell-like memory subsets were isolated from only 8 patients and 8 healthy donors.

The CDR3 numbers 15 residues from cysteine through phenylalanine. This entry keeps only the CDR3 DNA: 45 bases, framed from base 1. Via the germline V gene (reference sequence), CDR1 is LNHNV and CDR2 YYDKDF. Trimming at the junction amounts to 5 bases on V and 5 bases on J, and the germline ends lie 15 bases apart. Overall study results and their limits: The naive, central memory and regulatory TCRB repertoires appeared to resemble one another more closely among patients than among healthy donors. Type 1 diabetes patients showed a moderate but significant shortening of TCRB CDR3 length in all four CD4+ subsets. At VDJ recombination sites, type 1 diabetes patients had fewer insertions and more deleted nucleotides, which implies abnormalities in thymic rearrangement. Because small numbers of individuals were included in the HLA sub-analyses, any influence of HLA type on TCRB rearrangement was left unresolved. Because cDNA was sequenced instead of genomic DNA, highly expressing activated cells could be over-represented, though the groups showed no difference in activation or CD3 levels. PCR might favor shorter templates, but patient and control samples were amplified and corrected together, so any skew would affect both groups equally.

Each donor gave one peripheral blood draw, about 110 mL on average, collected into heparinised tubes. A BD FACSAria II was used to sort naive, central memory, regulatory and stem cell-like memory CD4+ T cells with a panel that included CD45RO, CCR7, CD25, CD127, CD95 and CD27. Purity was above 95% for every sorted population. Right away, PBMCs were isolated by Lymphoprep density gradient centrifugation and were stained directly, with no culture step. So that batch effects would be minimized, each experiment stained and sorted samples in pairs, pairing one healthy donor with one patient. All of the isolated RNA was reverse transcribed with the High Capacity cDNA Reverse Transcription Kit, so expressed TCRB transcripts were sequenced. Deep immunoSEQ sequencing was applied to naive, central memory and regulatory T cell samples, giving an average of roughly 3.5 million total reads per sample. Sorted cells were lysed in RLT buffer and RNA was extracted with DNase-treated RNeasy Micro or Mini kits, depending on cell number. To prevent cross-contamination, each cell subset was processed individually, whereas patient and healthy donor samples were processed jointly. The immunoSEQ multiplex PCR was used to amplify TCRB sequences from cDNA, yielding 87-bp fragments that span the CDR3 region. Amplicons were sequenced on the Illumina HiSeq platform. The paper's data handling went like this. PCR bias was computationally corrected using synthetic template baselines, reads within Hamming distance 2 were collapsed, and singletons that could not be merged were discarded. Reads were aligned against IMGT so that V, D and J genes, CDR3 length and insertions or deletions at six rearrangement sites could be assigned. Within each subset, clonotype counts were normalized to sorted cell number, after which true diversity and Gini coefficients were computed with the tcR R package. Repertoire sharing was quantified using the overlap coefficient calculated on TCRB nucleotide sequences. The clones in this table, taken by TCRdb from immuneACCESS, are in-frame only. Not every clone is retained; where verified, under half of the shortfall comes from an unresolved V gene, and the cause of the rest is unknown. That table supplies the V and J calls and clone size; D and trimming were determined from the DNA. Recorded for this sample are around 300,000 clones; approximately 14% of them occurred a single time. The ten largest make up approximately 6.7% of the sample.

Material: central memory CD4+ T cells from blood. The chain is made from TRBV15 and TRBJ1-4; the D region possibly corresponds to TRBD1 (6 bases align). The receptor was derived from a man aged 25-45 years in good health. The sequenced DNA is TGTGCCACCAGCGATGGACAGAACAACAATGAAAAACTGTTTTTT. It encodes CATSDGQNNNEKLFF.